This entry describes one T cell receptor beta chain. Its antigen is undetermined. The sample comes from a study of CD4 T cells in relation to SARS-CoV-2 and coronaviruses. Study information: After 10 to 11 days of antigen culture, PBMC TCR beta CDR3s were sequenced.

CD4+ T cells from unexposed donors were obtained before the COVID-19 pandemic (2011-2018). CD4+ T cells were isolated from the cells after about nine days of culture. This CDR3 region has 15 residues. Per the germline V gene, CDR1 is SGHTA and CDR2 is FQGNSA. J lost 6 bases, V lost 4 bases, and 11 bases had no gene match. Repertoires were generated with immunoSEQ multiplex PCR, while TCRdb's copy carries only in-frame clones and drops some. Of some 16,000 clones in the sample, about four fifths are singletons; the top ten hold roughly a tenth. The receptor's source is a human donor in good health. The gene calls are TRBV7-2 and TRBJ2-7, with TRBD1 matching over 8 bases. Sequencing was carried out using CD4+ T cells from PBMCs, cultured in vitro. As DNA, the CDR3 is TGTGCCAGCAGCTACCCGGGTCAGGGGGCTGGCGAGCAGTACTTC. Protein: CASSYPGQGAGEQYF.